These 32 T cell receptor beta chains share one sample of origin, sequenced in a study of blood T cells in healthy people across ages. For the second PCR, which ran for 7 to 11 cycles, a sample-barcoded 5' primer and a J-beta primer mix were used. TCRdb processed the 5' RACE reads anew with MiXCR; each CDR3 protein has one entry. The table records hundreds of thousands of distinct CDR3 sequences, roughly 44% of them present only once. Sequencing was carried out using blood. The receptors were sampled from a woman aged 60 to 75 in good health.

This clonotype was detected many times. This chain links TRBV5-1 with TRBJ2-6; no clear D. The germline V gene encodes CDR1 SGHRS and CDR2 YFSETQ. The CDR3 has 14 residues. V shed 7 bases and J shed 2 bases, with 10 bases lying between them. CDR3 coding DNA: TGCGCCAGCGGCCCGGTTCCTGGGGCCAACGTCCTGACTTTC. Its translation is CASGPVPGANVLTF.

This chain joins TRBV25-1 and TRBJ2-5; weak D call: TRBD1 (7 bases). The end of the DNA aligns better with TRBJ2-7, so the J call may be wrong. Germline CDR1 MGHDK, CDR2 SYGVNS. This CDR3 has 16 residues. CDR3 amino acids: CASSESEGARVSEQYF. The CDR3 coding sequence is TGTGCCAGCAGTGAATCGGAGGGGGCGCGTGTTTCCGAGCAGTACTTC.

In regard to this clonotype: A much larger clone differs from this one at a single base, so this may be a read error. V is TRBV12-3 or TRBV12-4 and J is TRBJ2-1; 8 positions agree with TRBD2. The closer fit of TRBJ2-7 to the DNA end suggests the J call may be wrong. This CDR3 has 16 residues. For the CDR3, the DNA is TGTGCCAGCAGACTCACTAGCGGATACTCCTACAATGAGCAGTACTTC. This gives the protein CASRLTSGYSYNEQYF.

J is TRBJ2-3 and V is TRBV9, with 7 positions matching TRBD1. The CDR3 is 15 amino acids. Germline assignment: CDR1 SGDLS and CDR2 YYNGEE. V gave up 4 bases and J gave up 3 bases; unmatched junction bases: 8. CDR3 residues: CASSNSTGYTDTQYF. CDR3 coding DNA: TGTGCCAGCAGCAATTCGACAGGGTATACAGATACGCAGTATTTT.

The V and J genes are TRBV5-4 and TRBJ2-3; D is possibly TRBD2 (5 bases). Germline CDR1 is SGHNT and CDR2 is YYREEE (reference sequence). The CDR3 is made up of 13 amino acids. Deletions cut 8 bases from V and 1 base from J, with 11 bases between. CDR3 residues: CASRTRGTDTQYF. The CDR3 DNA is TGTGCCAGTCGGACGCGGGGCACAGATACGCAGTATTTT.

This clonotype is a singleton in its sample. One end of the junction varies from germline; a read error may be responsible. The chain employs TRBV5-1 and TRBJ2-3; the D gene is possibly TRBD1 (6 bases). Germline CDR1 reads SGHRS; CDR2 reads YFSETQ. This CDR3 is 14 amino acids long. The CDR3 is CAGSLGQGTDTQYF. The CDR3 DNA follows: TGCGCCGGCAGCTTGGGTCAGGGGACAGATACGCAGTATTTT.

This chain links TRBV2 with TRBJ2-7; D is ambiguous. The CDR3 runs to 12 residues. The ends were cut back, 4 bases at V and 2 bases at J, with 6 bases in the middle. Germline CDR1 reads SNHLY; CDR2 reads FYNNEI. CDR3 in DNA: TGTGCCAGCAGTGTAAATACCTACGAGCAGTACTTC. This encodes CASSVNTYEQYF.

V gene TRBV6-5 combines with J gene TRBJ2-7; a possible D gene is TRBD2 (7 bases). V lost 7 bases, J lost 6 bases, and 25 bases lay in between. This CDR3 has 16 residues. Per germline, CDR1 MNHEY and CDR2 SVGAGI. CDR3 protein: CASMVQGGGRAVEQYF. DNA of the CDR3: TGTGCCAGCATGGTTCAGGGAGGGGGGAGGGCCGTCGAGCAGTACTTC.

A few counts support this clonotype. J is TRBJ2-7 and V is TRBV29-1, with TRBD2 matching over 7 bases. V shed 4 bases, J shed 3 bases, and the junction held 6 bases outside the gene matches. The CDR3 covers 13 residues. Germline loops: CDR1 SQVTM, CDR2 ANQGSEA. CDR3 sequence reads: CSVGGGEGYEQYF. CDR3 nucleotides: TGCAGCGTTGGGGGAGGGGAAGGCTACGAGCAGTACTTC.

In its sample, this clonotype was seen a few times. The rearrangement uses TRBV11-2 and TRBJ2-1; D is undetermined. The CDR3 sequence is 15 residues long. V was cut by 4 bases and J by 4 bases, with 14 bases left in between. CDR1 and CDR2 from the germline V gene are SGHAT and FQNNGV. The CDR3: CASSSIGPPYNEQFF. The CDR3 DNA sequence: TGTGCCAGCAGCTCCATAGGGCCTCCTTACAATGAGCAGTTCTTC.

This chain's CDR3 is CASSFNGKSGTEAFF. In DNA form, the CDR3 reads TGCGCCAGCAGCTTTAATGGTAAGTCGGGCACTGAAGCTTTCTTT. The chain has TRBV5-1 and TRBJ1-1; D not certain. Germline values: CDR1 SGHRS, CDR2 YFSETQ. The CDR3 spans 15 residues. V gave up 2 bases and J gave up 4 bases, with 15 bases separating them.

The rearrangement links TRBV29-1 to TRBJ2-5, with D tentatively TRBD1 (6 bases). The CDR3 length is 12 residues. CDR1 and CDR2 (germline): SQVTM, ANQGSEA. Trimming took off 2 bases at V and 11 bases at J, with 15 bases between the two ends. CDR3 in amino acids: CSVERFPGEQYF. The CDR3 nucleotides read TGCAGCGTTGAAAGGTTTCCAGGGGAGCAGTACTTC.

This rearrangement joins TRBV4-3 to TRBJ1-2, with D perhaps matching TRBD1 (5 bases). V lost 4 bases and J lost 4, with 13 bases in between. Germline V gene data show CDR1 as LGHNA and CDR2 as YSLEER. The CDR3 spans 14 residues. The DNA for the CDR3 is TGCGCCAGCAGCCCCCGTCAGGGAATCTATGGCTACACCTTC. Protein: CASSPRQGIYGYTF.

The rearrangement links TRBV7-9 to TRBJ2-4, with TRBD1 matching 7 bases. The CDR3 consists of 14 residues. Germline trimming cut 2 bases from V and 7 bases from J; bases unmatched to any gene: 5. Germline lookup yields CDR1 SEHNR and CDR2 FQNEAQ (reference sequence). The CDR3 here is CASSLILRGNIQYF. The DNA for the CDR3 is TGTGCCAGCAGCTTAATACTCAGGGGGAACATTCAGTACTTC. The full variable domain, completed using reference TRBV7-9 and TRBJ2-4, is DTGVSQNPRHKITKRGQNVTFRCDPISEHNRLYWYRQTLGQGPEFLTYFQNEAQLEKSRLLSDRFSAERPKGSFSTLEIQRTEQGDSAMYLCASSLILRGNIQYFGAGTRLSVL.

The chain combines TRBV7-9 with TRBJ1-2, with D unclear. The V gene lost 4 bases and the J gene lost 0 bases, with 12 bases spanning the gap. The CDR3 runs 15 residues. Germline assignment: CDR1 SEHNR and CDR2 FQNEAQ (reference sequence). This CDR3 is CASSSATASNYGYTF. The CDR3 nucleotides are TGTGCCAGCAGCTCGGCTACAGCTTCTAACTATGGCTACACCTTC.

This clonotype was picked up a small number of times. The chain couples TRBV20-1 to TRBJ2-3, with a possible D match to TRBD2 (5 bases). Germline V CDR1 and CDR2: DFQATT, SNEGSKA (reference sequence). The CDR3 covers 14 residues. V lost 3 bases, J lost 1 base, and 11 bases lay in between. CDR3: CSASRGLGTDTQYF. DNA for the CDR3: TGCAGTGCTAGCAGAGGGTTAGGCACAGATACGCAGTATTTT.

The chain carries TRBV28 and TRBJ2-6; the D call may be TRBD1 or TRBD2 (6 bases each). V was shortened by 5 bases and J by 2 bases, with 16 bases between the two germline ends. The CDR3 has 17 residues. The germline gives CDR1 MDHEN, CDR2 SYDVKM. The CDR3, as DNA: TGTGCCAGCAGTCCCATTGAAGGGGGGCCTGGGGCCAACGTCCTGACTTTC. This translates into CASSPIEGGPGANVLTF. The full variable domain, its missing parts supplied by reference TRBV28 and TRBJ2-6, is DVKVTQSSRYLVKRTGEKVFLECVQDMDHENMFWYRQDPGLGLRLIYFSYDVKMKEKGDIPEGYSVSREKKERFSLILESASTNQTSMYLCASSPIEGGPGANVLTFGAGSRLTVL.

In its sample, this clonotype was seen once. A clone one base away is much larger, so this may be a read error. The V call is TRBV7-9, the J call TRBJ2-7, with TRBD1 identical over 8 bases. This CDR3 has 12 residues. CDR1 SEHNR and CDR2 FQNEAQ come from the germline V gene (reference sequence). J gave up 12 bases and V 4 bases, and 8 bases lay outside the gene matches. CDR3 DNA sequence: TGTGCCAGCAGCTCGGACAGGGAGACCCTGTACTTC. This encodes CASSSDRETLYF.

The DNA of the CDR3 is TGTGCCAGCAGTTACGCGGGCGGGAGTTCCTACAATGAGCAGTTCTTC. Protein product: CASSYAGGSSYNEQFF. The chain recombines TRBV6-2 or TRBV6-3 with TRBJ2-1; 7 bases align to TRBD2. Germline CDR1 is MNHEY and CDR2 is SVGEGT. This CDR3 is 16 amino acids long. The J segment lost 1 base and the V segment lost 2 bases, leaving 5 bases of the junction unmatched.

This rearrangement joins TRBV29-1 to TRBJ1-2; 7 nucleotides align to TRBD1. CDR1 and CDR2 from the germline V gene are SQVTM and ANQGSEA. V shed 0 bases, J shed 7 bases, and the junction held 2 bases outside the gene matches. The CDR3 runs to 12 residues. CDR3 amino acids: CSVEETGFGYTF. The CDR3 DNA sequence: TGCAGCGTTGAAGAGACAGGGTTTGGCTACACCTTC.

V is TRBV18 and J is TRBJ2-3, with a tentative D call TRBD2 (5 bases). The germline CDR1 and CDR2 sequences are KGHSH and LQKENI. The CDR3 extends over 15 amino acids. The V end lost 4 bases, the J end lost 0 bases, and 11 bases lay between the germline ends. The CDR3 region has the DNA TGTGCCAGCTCACGCACTAGAGCGAGCACAGATACGCAGTATTTT. It is translated as CASSRTRASTDTQYF. The full variable domain, with the rest looked up from reference TRBV18 and TRBJ2-3, is NAGVMQNPRHLVRRRGQEARLRCSPMKGHSHVYWYRQLPEEGLKFMVYLQKENIIDESGMPKERFSAEFPKEGPSILRIQQVVRGDSAAYFCASSRTRASTDTQYFGPGTRLTVL.

This clonotype was seen a few times. The chain combines TRBV7-2 with TRBJ1-5; perhaps TRBD1 as D (5 bases). Trimming removed 2 bases at V and 4 bases at J, with 15 bases between. This CDR3 is built from 16 residues. Germline V gene sequence: CDR1 SGHTA, CDR2 FQGNSA. CDR3 sequence (DNA): TGTGCCAGCAGCTTAACCACGGGACTGGCGAATCAGCCCCAGCATTTT. Translating it yields CASSLTTGLANQPQHF.

This clonotype was seen a handful of times. The chain combines TRBV27 with TRBJ2-1; TRBD1 aligns across 7 bases. V dropped 4 bases and J dropped 4; count of bases not matched to a gene: 1. Germline V gene sequence: CDR1 MNHEY, CDR2 SMNVEV (reference sequence). The CDR3 totals 13 residues. The CDR3 here is CASSWGQYNEQFF. The CDR3, as DNA: TGTGCCAGCAGTTGGGGACAGTACAATGAGCAGTTCTTC.

This clonotype was observed a handful of times. The chain is built from TRBV29-1 and TRBJ2-7; D is unclear. Germline V gene lookup returns CDR1 SQVTM and CDR2 ANQGSEA. V lost 7 bases and J 2 bases, leaving 9 bases between the germline ends. CDR3 length equals 11 residues. CDR3 region: CSGYGPYEQYF. In DNA form, the CDR3 reads TGCAGCGGTTATGGCCCCTACGAGCAGTACTTC.

The chain uses TRBV2 and TRBJ2-3; 7 bases match TRBD1. The CDR3 runs 12 residues. With 10 bases clipped from V and 3 bases from J, the junction kept 4 bases outside the gene matches. Germline V lookup: CDR1 SNHLY, CDR2 FYNNEI. CDR3 protein: CATQGLTDTQYF. CDR3 sequence (DNA): TGTGCCACACAGGGGCTTACAGATACGCAGTATTTT.

V gene TRBV4-1 combines with J gene TRBJ2-3; TRBD2 might be the D (6 bases). Deletions cut 0 bases from V and 3 bases from J, with 10 bases between. The V gene's germline CDR1 is MGHRA and CDR2 YSYEKL. The length of the CDR3 is 15 residues. This CDR3 reads CASSQDGRETDTQYF. As DNA, the CDR3 is TGCGCCAGCAGCCAAGATGGACGGGAGACAGATACGCAGTATTTT.

The rearrangement links TRBV12-3 or TRBV12-4 to TRBJ2-7; TRBD1 agrees at 11 bases. With 6 bases clipped from V and 3 bases from J, the junction kept 4 bases outside the gene matches. This CDR3 is built from 14 residues. CDR3 nucleotides: TGTGCCAGCAGATGGACAGGGGGCTTCTACGAGCAGTACTTC. Translation gives CASRWTGGFYEQYF.

The CDR3, as DNA: TGTGCCAGCCAAGCGGGGGGGGGCTACGAGCAGTACTTC. It specifies CASQAGGGYEQYF. J is TRBJ2-7 and V is TRBV3-1; TRBD2 agrees at 10 bases. The CDR3 has 13 residues. Unmatched junction bases numbered 4, after V lost 8 bases and J lost 3 bases. Germline CDR1 reads LGHDT; CDR2 reads YNNKEL (reference sequence).

This clonotype appeared many times. This sequence joins TRBV3-1 and TRBJ1-2, with a possible D match to TRBD1 (5 bases). The V gene lost 0 bases and the J gene lost 5 bases, with 10 bases spanning the gap. Per germline, CDR1 LGHDT and CDR2 YNNKEL (reference sequence). This CDR3 region has 14 residues. CDR3 coding DNA: TGTGCCAGCAGCCAAGACGGGGGAGAGTATGGCTACACCTTC. It is translated as CASSQDGGEYGYTF. Variable domain in full (rest from reference TRBV3-1 and TRBJ1-2): DTAVSQTPKYLVTQMGNDKSIKCEQNLGHDTMYWYKQDSKKFLKIMFSYNNKELIINETVPNRFSPKSPDKAHLNLHINSLELGDSAVYFCASSQDGGEYGYTFGSGTRLTVV.

This clonotype came up a few times. The chain employs TRBV18 and TRBJ2-5, with a possible D match to TRBD1 (5 bases). Germline lookup yields CDR1 KGHSH and CDR2 LQKENI. V lost 2 bases, J lost 4 bases, and 14 bases lay in between. The CDR3 is made up of 15 amino acids. The CDR3 nucleotides are TGTGCCAGCTCACCAACGGCAGGGTCGGGAGAGACCCAGTACTTC. It codes for CASSPTAGSGETQYF.

This clonotype was counted a single time. The gene calls are TRBV5-1 and TRBJ1-2; 7 bases align to TRBD1. This CDR3 is 16 amino acids long. The germline gives CDR1 SGHRS, CDR2 YFSETQ. The V and J ends lost 5 bases and 6 bases, in that order; junction bases with no gene match: 16. The CDR3 DNA is TGCGCCAGCAGGCATGGTTACAGGGGTAAAAACCATGGCTACACCTTC. As protein: CASRHGYRGKNHGYTF.

The chain carries TRBV12-5 and TRBJ1-6; D possibly corresponds to TRBD1 (5 bases). The CDR3 runs to 14 residues. Germline loops: CDR1 LGHNT, CDR2 FRNRAP. The V gene lost 4 bases and the J gene lost 1 base, with 5 bases spanning the gap. The CDR3 here is CASGWGSYNSPLHF. CDR3 nucleotides: TGTGCTAGTGGTTGGGGGTCCTATAATTCACCCCTCCACTTT.